Detailed here is one T cell receptor (beta chain). V lost 0 bases to trimming and J lost 7 bases, with 13 bases between them. This CDR3 contains 15 residues. Looked up from germline, CDR1 is GTSNPN and CDR2 is SVGIG (reference sequence). These data originate in a study of blood T cell repertoires in COVID-19. Only in-frame clones appear in the TCRdb table, and some are missing; sequencing was by immunoSEQ multiplex PCR. The sample carries a few hundred thousand clones, 75% to 90% recorded once. Input material: peripheral blood. V gene TRBV30 combines with J gene TRBJ1-6; D perhaps matches TRBD1 (5 bases). The source of this sequence is a woman aged 50 to 65 with COVID-19, enrolled during active disease. CDR3 sequence: CAWSVISDRNSPLHF. The CDR3 region has the DNA TGTGCCTGGAGTGTAATTTCAGACAGAAATTCACCCCTCCACTTT.